These 13 T cell receptor beta chains came from one sample sequenced in a study of response to subunit inactivated influenza vaccine (dated by TCRdb to the late 2010s). The library was built by means of RT-PCR. The sequencer listed for this sample is Illumina HiSeq 2500. TCRdb ran its own pipeline on the public reads, namely fastp trimming at Q25 and MiXCR clone calling, and kept in-frame beta chains. When rows share a CDR3 protein, they turn into one entry using the most common DNA and genes. Across this sample there are about 530,000 distinct CDR3 sequences, with about 11% seen only once. Of the sample, roughly 10% falls within the top ten clones. The sequencing here drew on PBMCs from blood, taken on the day of vaccination. The origin of the receptors is a man in his fifties or sixties who received an inactivated influenza vaccine. Donor details come from another sample of the same person, matched by shared clones.

This clonotype was detected only a few times. The CDR3 DNA follows: TGCAGTGCTAGGCGGGAGGGCCCGAATGAGCAGTTCTTC. Translated: CSARREGPNEQFF. V is TRBV20-1 and J is TRBJ2-1; 9 bases agree with TRBD2. The CDR3 consists of 13 residues. V shed 3 bases and J 7 bases; nucleotides not matched to a gene: 4. Germline CDR1 reads DFQATT; CDR2 reads SNEGSKA (reference sequence).

In its sample, this clonotype was seen many times. V is TRBV5-1 and J is TRBJ2-7, with D maybe TRBD2 (5 bases). Trimming removed 1 base at V and 9 bases at J, with 26 bases between. Germline CDR1 reads SGHRS; CDR2 reads YFSETQ. The CDR3 has 17 residues. The CDR3 sequence: CASSLYSEASVPSGQYF. CDR3 nucleotide sequence: TGCGCCAGCAGCTTGTATTCGGAGGCTAGTGTCCCCTCGGGGCAGTACTTC.

This chain connects TRBV20-1 to TRBJ2-3; D may match TRBD1 or TRBD2 (5 bases each). V was pared by 5 bases and J by 2 bases, with 14 bases between. Looked up from germline, CDR1 is DFQATT and CDR2 is SNEGSKA (reference sequence). The CDR3 is 14 residues long. CDR3 bases: TGCAGTGCTGGGACCGGGTTTTTCACAGATACGCAGTATTTT. It specifies CSAGTGFFTDTQYF.

This clonotype showed up just a few times. The CDR3 DNA is TGCAGTGGGGCGGTGGGGCCGTCCCAAGAGACCCAGTACTTC. Its translation is CSGAVGPSQETQYF. This chain connects TRBV20-1 to TRBJ2-5, with TRBD1 as a possible D gene (5 bases). The V and J ends lost 7 bases and 1 base respectively, with 16 bases between them. The CDR3 has 14 residues. The germline CDR1 and CDR2 sequences are DFQATT and SNEGSKA (reference sequence).

In this sample, this clonotype turned up many times. The genes are TRBV29-1 and TRBJ2-2; D may match TRBD1 or TRBD2 (5 bases each). Germline CDR1 and CDR2: SQVTM and ANQGSEA. Deletions cut 1 base from V and 0 bases from J, with 12 bases between. This CDR3 is built from 16 residues. CDR3 sequence (DNA): TGCAGCGTTGAAGGTCCGGGACCGACGAACACCGGGGAGCTGTTTTTT. Translating gives CSVEGPGPTNTGELFF.

This sequence joins TRBV5-1 and TRBJ2-3; D is uncertain. V dropped 7 bases and J dropped 3 bases, with 18 bases sitting between them. The CDR3 is made up of 15 amino acids. Per the germline V gene, CDR1 is SGHRS and CDR2 is YFSETQ. In nucleotides, the CDR3 is TGCGCCAGCTGCCACTCCCGGTACGGAACAGATACGCAGTATTTT. As protein: CASCHSRYGTDTQYF. Filled out from reference TRBV5-1 and TRBJ2-3, the complete variable domain reads KAGVTQTPRYLIKTRGQQVTLSCSPISGHRSVSWYQQTPGQGLQFLFEYFSETQRNKGNFPGRFSGRQFSNSRSEMNVSTLELGDSALYLCASCHSRYGTDTQYFGPGTRLTVL.

The CDR3 region has the DNA TGTGCCAGCAGTACCGAGCCAGGGAGGTCCTACGAGCAGTACTTC. Translated, it gives CASSTEPGRSYEQYF. This sequence joins TRBV7-2 and TRBJ2-7; D may be TRBD2 (6 bases). The germline V and J ends were trimmed by 6 bases and 1 base, with 16 bases remaining between them. The CDR3 totals 15 residues. CDR1 is SGHTA, CDR2 FQGNSA, per germline.

The rearrangement uses TRBV24-1 and TRBJ1-2; D unresolved. The CDR3 has 13 amino acids. Germline assignment: CDR1 KGHDR and CDR2 SFDVKD. V shed 3 bases and J shed 13 bases, with 17 bases lying between them. CDR3 region: CATSDPGLRFPTF. CDR3 DNA: TGTGCCACCAGTGATCCTGGTCTGCGGTTTCCCACCTTC.

This clonotype has more than one count but fewer than ten. This sequence joins TRBV9 and TRBJ2-2; either TRBD1 or TRBD2 may supply D (5 bases each). There are 15 residues in the CDR3. The germline V gene has CDR1 SGDLS and CDR2 YYNGEE. Trimming removed 3 bases from V and 4 bases from J, with 13 bases in between. The CDR3, as DNA: TGTGCCAGCAGCGCCGAGGGGTTGGGCACCGGGGAGCTGTTTTTT. Amino acid sequence: CASSAEGLGTGELFF.

This clonotype showed up just a few times. The gene calls are TRBV20-1 and TRBJ2-2; D gene unclear. The germline V gene encodes CDR1 DFQATT and CDR2 SNEGSKA (reference sequence). The CDR3 totals 14 residues. V dropped 1 base and J dropped 1 base, with 7 bases sitting between them. The CDR3 spells CSARVLGNTGELFF. For the CDR3, the DNA is TGCAGTGCTAGAGTGTTGGGGAACACCGGGGAGCTGTTTTTT.

This clonotype was seen only a few times. The V call is TRBV15, the J call TRBJ1-4; 7 positions agree with TRBD1. CDR3 length: 13 amino acids. With V trimmed by 5 bases and J by 7 bases, 4 bases remained unmatched. The germline V gene encodes CDR1 LNHNV and CDR2 YYDKDF (reference sequence). The CDR3 loop is CATSRDSIEKLFF. The CDR3 coding sequence is TGTGCCACCAGCCGGGACAGCATTGAAAAACTGTTTTTT.

There are many counts of this clonotype. The chain combines TRBV12-3 or TRBV12-4 with TRBJ1-6; possible D gene TRBD1, 5 bases. Trimming stripped 6 bases from V and 7 bases from J, with 7 bases between. This CDR3 is 12 amino acids long. CDR3 in amino acids: CASRGLNSPLHF. Written as DNA, the CDR3 is TGTGCCAGCAGGGGACTGAATTCACCCCTCCACTTT.

This clonotype was seen more than once but under ten times. V and J are TRBV6-2 or TRBV6-3 and TRBJ2-7; D possibly uses TRBD1 or TRBD2 (5 bases each). Trimming shortened V by 7 bases and J by 2 bases, and 12 bases separated the two germline ends. The CDR3 loop spans 13 amino acids. Germline V gene data show CDR1 as MNHEY and CDR2 as SVGEGT. The CDR3 DNA sequence: TGTGCCAGCAAGAGGGCAGGGACCTACGAGCAGTACTTC. Translation gives CASKRAGTYEQYF.